This passage covers 32 T cell receptor beta chains from one sample sequenced in a study of blood T cell repertoires in COVID-19. The assay was immunoSEQ multiplex PCR, and TCRdb's table has in-frame clones only and misses some. The sample lists 210,000 or so clones, 65% to 80% seen once, with roughly 12% in the top ten. Input material: peripheral blood. Receptors were obtained from a man aged 45 to 65 who had recovered from COVID-19.

This clone was counted a few times. The V and J genes are TRBV9 and TRBJ2-1, with 7 bases that match TRBD1. Trimming cost V 3 bases and J 4 bases; bases outside gene matches: 10. This CDR3 has 16 amino acids. Germline CDR1 is SGDLS and CDR2 is YYNGEE. The CDR3 region is CASSGTGARQYNEQFF. The CDR3 DNA follows: TGTGCCAGCAGCGGAACAGGGGCGCGACAATACAATGAGCAGTTCTTC.

The chain is built from TRBV6-5 and TRBJ2-5, with 11 bases aligning to TRBD2. The germline CDR1 and CDR2 sequences are MNHEY and SVGAGI. The CDR3 consists of 15 residues. J was trimmed by 3 bases and V by 3 bases; bases with no gene match: 3. The CDR3 coding sequence is TGTGCCAGCAGTTATCTAGCGGGAGGAAAAGAGACCCAGTACTTC. It yields the protein CASSYLAGGKETQYF.

The CDR3 is CASSTMTGVAEAFF. As DNA, the CDR3 is TGTGCCAGCAGCACCATGACAGGAGTTGCTGAAGCTTTCTTT. The chain is built from TRBV7-8 and TRBJ1-1, with D possibly matching TRBD1 (6 bases). Germline V lookup: CDR1 SGHVS, CDR2 FQNEAQ. The CDR3 runs 14 residues. The ends were cut back, 5 bases at V and 6 bases at J, with 16 bases in the middle.

The V and J genes are TRBV15 and TRBJ2-1; the match to TRBD2 covers 12 bases. After removal of 6 bases from V and 0 bases from J, the junction contained 9 bases not matched to a gene. CDR1 and CDR2 (germline): LNHNV, YYDKDF (reference sequence). The CDR3 is 18 amino acids. The CDR3 region is CATSPGLAGLSSYNEQFF. The CDR3 coding sequence is TGTGCCACCAGTCCAGGACTAGCGGGACTCAGCTCCTACAATGAGCAGTTCTTC.

This CDR3 is CASSQTGVGLETQYF. CDR3 nucleotide sequence: TGTGCCAGCAGCCAAACAGGGGTGGGGTTGGAGACCCAGTACTTC. The V call is TRBV3-1 (or the pseudogene TRBV3-2), the J call TRBJ2-5; 7 bases are shared with TRBD1. The germline V gene has CDR1 LGHDT and CDR2 YNNKEL (reference sequence). With V trimmed by 2 bases and J by 5 bases, 8 bases remained unmatched. The CDR3 totals 15 residues.

The V gene is TRBV12-2, the J gene TRBJ1-4; the table names TRBD1, a call not compared with the DNA. TRBV12-2 is annotated as a pseudogene. This CDR3 has 17 amino acids. CDR3 sequence (DNA): TGTGCAAGTCGACTGCTGTGGGACAGGGGTCCTAATGAAAAACTGTTTTTT. It codes for CASRLLWDRGPNEKLFF.

This clone was counted a few times. This chain joins TRBV5-1 and TRBJ1-1; TRBD1 might be the D (5 bases). Trimming pared 4 bases from V and 4 bases from J, leaving 14 bases between. The CDR3 covers 14 residues. The V gene's germline CDR1 is SGHRS and CDR2 YFSETQ. The CDR3 DNA is TGCGCCAGCAGCCGGGAGGGGTCGGGCACTGAAGCTTTCTTT. It translates to CASSREGSGTEAFF.

The table lists this clone with a few counts. This rearrangement joins TRBV7-2 to TRBJ1-2, with 10 bases aligning to TRBD1. Germline CDR1 is SGHTA and CDR2 is FQGNSA. The CDR3 is 14 residues long. J lost 4 bases, V lost 5 bases, and 4 bases had no gene match. CDR3 in DNA: TGTGCCAGCAGCCCCGGGACAGGGGCCTATGGCTACACCTTC. Protein sequence: CASSPGTGAYGYTF. Variable domain in full (rest from reference TRBV7-2 and TRBJ1-2): GAGVSQSPSNKVTEKGKDVELRCDPISGHTALYWYRQSLGQGLEFLIYFQGNSAPDKSGLPSDRFSAERTGGSVSTLTIQRTQQEDSAVYLCASSPGTGAYGYTFGSGTRLTVV.

The chain employs TRBV18 and TRBJ1-2; 7 bases line up with TRBD1. V was clipped by 2 bases and J by 6 bases; unmatched bases: 3. CDR1 and CDR2 from the germline V gene are KGHSH and LQKENI. CDR3 size: 13 residues. Here the CDR3 reads CASSPSGGDGYTF. CDR3 nucleotide sequence: TGTGCCAGCTCACCATCAGGGGGTGATGGCTACACCTTC.

The J gene is TRBJ2-3, the V gene TRBV2; 13 bases agree with TRBD2. J was trimmed by 2 bases and V by 6 bases; bases with no gene match: 2. Looked up from germline, CDR1 is SNHLY and CDR2 is FYNNEI. The CDR3 totals 15 residues. Here the CDR3 reads CASRGLAGYTDTQYF. The CDR3 region has the DNA TGTGCCAGCAGGGGACTAGCGGGATACACAGATACGCAGTATTTT.

The chain couples TRBV27 to TRBJ2-1, with 7 bases fitting TRBD2. The V gene end was trimmed by 3 bases and the J gene end by 2 bases; junction bases not matched to a gene: 4. Germline V lookup: CDR1 MNHEY, CDR2 SMNVEV (reference sequence). This CDR3 is built from 15 residues. In nucleotides, the CDR3 is TGTGCCAGCAGTTTTTCTGCGGGGGCCTACAATGAGCAGTTCTTC. It encodes CASSFSAGAYNEQFF.

The chain couples TRBV11-2 to TRBJ1-1, with a possible D match to TRBD1 (6 bases). The CDR3 totals 14 residues. V lost 4 bases and J lost 4, with 13 bases in between. The V gene's germline CDR1 is SGHAT and CDR2 FQNNGV. For the CDR3, the DNA is TGTGCCAGCAGCTCCACAGGGTGGGTCACTGAAGCTTTCTTT. Amino acids: CASSSTGWVTEAFF. The whole variable domain, filled in from reference TRBV11-2 and TRBJ1-1, reads EAGVAQSPRYKIIEKRQSVAFWCNPISGHATLYWYQQILGQGPKLLIQFQNNGVVDDSQLPKDRFSAERLKGVDSTLKIQPAKLEDSAVYLCASSSTGWVTEAFFGQGTRLTVV.

V usage is TRBV10-3 and J usage is TRBJ2-6; D might be TRBD1 (8 bases). The V and J ends lost 4 bases and 0 bases respectively, with 22 bases between them. The germline CDR1 and CDR2 sequences are ENHRY and SYGVKD. There are 20 residues in the CDR3. CDR3 sequence reads: CAISANTGQGGSSGANVLTF. The DNA of the CDR3 is TGTGCCATCAGTGCGAATACCGGACAGGGAGGGTCCTCTGGGGCCAACGTCCTGACTTTC.

In this sample, this clone turned up once. The chain uses TRBV19 and TRBJ2-7; TRBD1 might be the D (7 bases). CDR1 and CDR2 (germline): LNHDA, SQIVND (reference sequence). The CDR3 totals 14 residues. Trimming left V 5 bases short and J 4 bases short, with 15 bases between. The CDR3 DNA reads TGTGCCAGTAGTGATAGGCCAGGGGGGTACGAGCAGTACTTC. Its translation is CASSDRPGGYEQYF.

This clone was counted between two and nine times. V gene TRBV18 combines with J gene TRBJ2-2; 8 bases agree with TRBD1. Germline CDR1 KGHSH, CDR2 LQKENI. The CDR3 has 15 residues. V shed 3 bases, J shed 5 bases, and the junction held 5 bases outside the gene matches. The CDR3 region has the DNA TGTGCCAGCTCACCCGACAGGGGATGGACCGGGGAGCTGTTTTTT. Protein sequence: CASSPDRGWTGELFF. Using reference TRBV18 and TRBJ2-2 for the parts outside the CDR3, the full variable domain is NAGVMQNPRHLVRRRGQEARLRCSPMKGHSHVYWYRQLPEEGLKFMVYLQKENIIDESGMPKERFSAEFPKEGPSILRIQQVVRGDSAAYFCASSPDRGWTGELFFGEGSRLTVL.

Only one count was recorded for this clone. The chain combines TRBV20-1 with TRBJ2-3, with 7 nucleotides matching TRBD2. The CDR3 covers 15 residues. Germline V gene sequence: CDR1 DFQATT, CDR2 SNEGSKA (reference sequence). The trim removed 3 bases at V and 2 bases at J, leaving 8 bases unmatched. The CDR3 protein is CSASTSGILTDTQYF. DNA for the CDR3: TGCAGTGCTAGTACAAGCGGGATACTCACAGATACGCAGTATTTT.

This clone was found once. The chain uses TRBV28 and TRBJ1-6; D is unresolved. Germline CDR1 is MDHEN and CDR2 is SYDVKM. V was pared by 6 bases and J by 8 bases, with 17 bases between. This CDR3 comprises 15 residues. CDR3 sequence reads: CASRLGEGFYSPLHF. The CDR3 nucleotides are TGTGCCAGCAGGCTTGGGGAGGGATTCTATTCACCCCTCCACTTT.

The DNA for the CDR3 is TGTGCCAGCAACCTAGGGACAGGAAAGAACTATGGCTACACCTTC. Residues: CASNLGTGKNYGYTF. The chain recombines TRBV9 with TRBJ1-2; 8 bases are a match to TRBD1. Per the germline V gene, CDR1 is SGDLS and CDR2 is YYNGEE. The CDR3 is 15 residues long. The V segment lost 6 bases and the J segment 2 bases; nucleotides outside the gene matches: 9.

This rearrangement joins TRBV5-4 to TRBJ2-3, with 9 positions matching TRBD1. Germline V gene data show CDR1 as SGHNT and CDR2 as YYREEE (reference sequence). This CDR3 spans 15 amino acids. The junction had 9 bases not matched to a gene; V was cut back by 4 bases and J by 6 bases. CDR3 loop: CASSTGTGSMDTQYF. The DNA of the CDR3 is TGTGCCAGCAGCACCGGGACAGGGAGTATGGATACGCAGTATTTT.

This chain connects TRBV10-3 to TRBJ1-2; D remains ambiguous. The length of the CDR3 is 12 residues. Germline V lookup: CDR1 ENHRY, CDR2 SYGVKD. V dropped 2 bases and J dropped 5 bases, with 6 bases sitting between them. DNA for the CDR3: TGTGCCATCAGTGAGGGAGGTTATGGCTACACCTTC. Translating it yields CAISEGGYGYTF.

CDR3 in amino acids: CASSLPPDTQYF. The CDR3 nucleotides are TGCGCCAGCAGCCTCCCCCCCGATACGCAGTATTTT. The gene calls are TRBV5-1 and TRBJ2-3; D is ambiguous. The CDR3 runs to 12 residues. V was pared by 4 bases and J by 6 bases, with 9 bases between. Germline assignment: CDR1 SGHRS and CDR2 YFSETQ.

V gene TRBV5-1 combines with J gene TRBJ2-7, with 9 bases identical to TRBD2. This CDR3 is built from 15 residues. V lost 5 bases, J lost 0 bases, and 6 bases stayed unmatched. Germline V CDR1 and CDR2: SGHRS, YFSETQ. The CDR3 nucleotides are TGCGCCAGCAGACCTCAAGCGGGAGGCTCCTACGAGCAGTACTTC. Its translation is CASRPQAGGSYEQYF.

This clone came up a few times. The V and J genes are TRBV4-3 and TRBJ2-7, with a weak D call TRBD1 (6 bases). Germline assignment: CDR1 LGHNA and CDR2 YSLEER. This CDR3 comprises 16 residues. The germline V and J ends were trimmed by 0 bases and 1 base, with 13 bases remaining between them. In DNA, the CDR3 is TGCGCCAGCAGCCAAGATTGGCCAGGGGTGTCCTACGAGCAGTACTTC. Its protein is CASSQDWPGVSYEQYF.

V usage is TRBV6-5 and J usage is TRBJ1-4; D is possibly TRBD1 (5 bases). Looked up from germline, CDR1 is MNHEY and CDR2 is SVGAGI. The CDR3 is 13 amino acids. Trimming removed 6 bases from V and 3 bases from J, with 8 bases in between. The CDR3 sequence: CASRGRPNEKLFF. The CDR3 coding sequence is TGTGCCAGCAGGGGGCGGCCTAATGAAAAACTGTTTTTT.

The J gene is TRBJ2-7, the V gene TRBV5-1, with D maybe TRBD2 (5 bases). Germline loops: CDR1 SGHRS, CDR2 YFSETQ. The CDR3 spans 12 residues. V lost 2 bases and J lost 3, with 6 bases in between. This chain's CDR3 is CASSLSGYEQYF. The CDR3 coding sequence is TGCGCCAGCAGCTTAAGCGGCTACGAGCAGTACTTC.

The gene calls are TRBV5-6 and TRBJ1-1, with no clear D. Germline V CDR1 and CDR2: SGHDT, YYEEEE. Trimming stripped 4 bases from V and 5 bases from J, with 18 bases between. The CDR3 runs to 15 residues. The CDR3, as DNA: TGTGCCAGCAGCCGCTCCCCTCGGGATGGGACTGAAGCTTTCTTT. This translates into CASSRSPRDGTEAFF. Variable domain in full (rest from reference TRBV5-6 and TRBJ1-1): DAGVTQSPTHLIKTRGQQVTLRCSPKSGHDTVSWYQQALGQGPQFIFQYYEEEERQRGNFPDRFSGHQFPNYSSELNVNALLLGDSALYLCASSRSPRDGTEAFFGQGTRLTVV.

For the CDR3, the DNA is TGCAGCGTTGCGGGCATCGGGACAGTCAACTACGAGCAGTACTTC. It encodes CSVAGIGTVNYEQYF. J is TRBJ2-7 and V is TRBV29-1, with 7 bases fitting TRBD1. J lost 3 bases, V lost 4 bases, and 12 bases had no gene match. In germline, CDR1 is SQVTM, CDR2 ANQGSEA. This CDR3 is built from 15 residues.

The chain uses TRBV3-1 (or the pseudogene TRBV3-2) and TRBJ2-7, with unresolved D. The germline gives CDR1 LGHDT, CDR2 YNNKEL (reference sequence). V was cut by 1 base and J by 4 bases, with 5 bases left in between. This CDR3 contains 12 residues. The DNA for the CDR3 is TGTGCCAGCAGCCAAGGCACTTACGAGCAGTACTTC. Its translation is CASSQGTYEQYF.

The chain joins TRBV10-3 to TRBJ1-2, with a tentative D call TRBD1 (6 bases). Trimming removed 6 bases at V and 6 bases at J, with 11 bases between. The CDR3 has 12 residues. The V gene's germline CDR1 is ENHRY and CDR2 SYGVKD. CDR3 DNA sequence: TGTGCCATCAGCCCTGGGACACATGGCTACACCTTC. Translated, it gives CAISPGTHGYTF.

J is TRBJ2-1 and V is TRBV29-1; no reliable D call. The CDR3 extends over 15 amino acids. CDR1 is SQVTM and CDR2 is ANQGSEA in the germline V gene. Trimming removed 6 bases at V and 4 bases at J, with 19 bases between. CDR3: CSVDSGSSFYNEQFF. CDR3 DNA: TGCAGCGTCGATTCCGGGTCCTCTTTTTACAATGAGCAGTTCTTC.

The V gene is TRBV4-3, the J gene TRBJ2-1, with D possibly matching TRBD2 (6 bases). Germline CDR1 LGHNA, CDR2 YSLEER. Trimming removed 0 bases at V and 11 bases at J, with 17 bases between. The CDR3 runs 15 residues. Here the CDR3 DNA reads TGCGCCAGCAGCCAAGATATTAATGACGGCGGGAAGCAGTTCTTC. It translates to CASSQDINDGGKQFF.

V usage is TRBV6-5 and J usage is TRBJ2-2; TRBD2 is a possible D gene (6 bases). The CDR3 sequence is 14 residues long. V gave up 7 bases and J gave up 6 bases, with 15 bases separating them. The germline gives CDR1 MNHEY, CDR2 SVGAGI. CDR3 DNA sequence: TGTGCCAGCATCAGAGGAGGGGTCCCCGGGGAGCTGTTTTTT. It codes for CASIRGGVPGELFF.